The 18 T cell receptor beta chains in this list originate from one sample, sequenced in a study of cytomegalovirus exposure and HLA in healthy donors. The table came from immunoSEQ multiplex PCR; TCRdb's copy has only in-frame clones and leaves some out. The table shows almost 65,000 clones, with around 89% occurring only once. The sample was PBMCs. These receptors originate from a woman aged 18 to 35 in good health and CMV-seronegative.

V gene TRBV28 combines with J gene TRBJ2-7; 10 bases fit TRBD2. The CDR3 contains 16 residues. The V gene end was trimmed by 4 bases and the J gene end by 5 bases; junction bases not matched to a gene: 11. Germline lookup yields CDR1 MDHEN and CDR2 SYDVKM. The CDR3: CASSSQEWTSGNEQYF. For the CDR3, the DNA is TGTGCCAGCAGTTCCCAAGAATGGACTAGCGGCAACGAGCAGTACTTC.

In regard to this clone: At one boundary the junction diverges from the germline segment, which might be a read error. The chain links TRBV2 to TRBJ2-1; D unresolved. Germline CDR1 and CDR2: SNHLY and FYNNEI. The CDR3 has 11 amino acids. This CDR3 is CRCGTYNEQFF. The DNA for the CDR3 is TGCCGATGCGGTACCTACAATGAGCAGTTCTTC. The whole variable domain, remainder taken from reference TRBV2 and TRBJ2-1, is EPEVTQTPSHQVTQMGQEVILRCVPISNHLYFYWYRQILGQKVEFLVSFYNNEISEKSEIFDDQFSVERPDGSNFTLKIRSTKLEDSAMYFCRCGTYNEQFFGPGTRLTVL.

This rearrangement joins TRBV4-2 to TRBJ1-1; D unresolved. V was shortened by 4 bases and J by 7 bases, with 16 bases between the two germline ends. The germline CDR1 and CDR2 sequences are LGHNA and YNFKEQ. The CDR3 spans 14 residues. The CDR3: CASSPHSPLIEAFF. CDR3 in DNA: TGTGCCAGCAGCCCCCATAGTCCGTTAATTGAAGCTTTCTTT.

V and J are TRBV19 and TRBJ1-3; possibly TRBD1 for D (6 bases). Trimming took 5 bases from V and 0 from J, leaving 14 bases between them. The CDR3 is made up of 16 amino acids. The germline V gene has CDR1 LNHDA and CDR2 SQIVND (reference sequence). CDR3 in amino acids: CASSDTGTNSGNTIYF. Here the CDR3 DNA reads TGTGCCAGTAGTGACACGGGGACAAACTCTGGAAACACCATATATTTT.

The chain links TRBV14 to TRBJ1-2; no clear D. CDR1 and CDR2 from the germline V gene are SGHDN and FVKESK. The length of the CDR3 is 14 residues. Deletions cut 0 bases from V and 8 bases from J, with 13 bases between. The CDR3 here is CASSQDNSLLGYTF. In DNA, the CDR3 is TGTGCCAGCAGCCAAGATAACAGCCTCCTCGGCTACACCTTC.

The chain is built from TRBV5-4 and TRBJ2-3; TRBD2 is a possible D gene (6 bases). Looked up from germline, CDR1 is SGHNT and CDR2 is YYREEE (reference sequence). V was cut by 0 bases and J by 1 base, with 9 bases left in between. The CDR3 runs 15 residues. CDR3 region: CASSLGWRGTDTQYF. The CDR3 coding sequence is TGTGCCAGCAGCTTGGGATGGAGGGGCACAGATACGCAGTATTTT.

The chain employs TRBV9 and TRBJ2-5; no clear D. CDR1 and CDR2 (germline): SGDLS, YYNGEE. With 0 bases removed from V and 1 base from J, the gap between germline ends came to 7 bases. CDR3 length equals 14 residues. The CDR3 DNA follows: TGTGCCAGCAGCGTAGGACACCTCCAAGAGACCCAGTACTTC. Translation: CASSVGHLQETQYF. Combining the CDR3 with reference TRBV9 and TRBJ2-5 gives the whole variable domain DSGVTQTPKHLITATGQRVTLRCSPRSGDLSVYWYQQSLDQGLQFLIQYYNGEERAKGNILERFSAQQFPDLHSELNLSSLELGDSALYFCASSVGHLQETQYFGPGTRLLVL.

Only a few counts were recorded for this clone. The chain carries TRBV2 and TRBJ2-7, with 10 bases that match TRBD2. The germline V gene encodes CDR1 SNHLY and CDR2 FYNNEI. Trimming removed 11 bases from V and 2 bases from J; junction bases left unmatched: 18. The CDR3 is 17 residues long. The chain's CDR3 is CARAADQREGRPYEQYF. The CDR3 DNA reads TGTGCCCGGGCTGCGGACCAGCGGGAGGGCCGTCCCTACGAGCAGTACTTC.

DNA of the CDR3: TGTGCCAGCAGTGAAGCGCAGAACTATGGCTACACCTTC. Its translation is CASSEAQNYGYTF. V is TRBV6-1 and J is TRBJ1-2; D unclear. Germline assignment: CDR1 MNHNS and CDR2 SASEGT. This CDR3 contains 13 residues. V lost 0 bases to trimming and J lost 2 bases, with 4 bases between them.

This clone has just one count. V gene TRBV11-2 combines with J gene TRBJ1-2; tentatively, D is TRBD1 (5 bases). Germline V gene lookup returns CDR1 SGHAT and CDR2 FQNNGV. The V gene lost 1 base and the J gene lost 8 bases, with 17 bases spanning the gap. CDR3 length: 15 residues. The CDR3 nucleotides are TGTGCCAGCAGCTTAGCCCTCACTGGGGCGGACGGCTACACCTTC. Its protein product is CASSLALTGADGYTF. The whole variable domain, filled in from reference TRBV11-2 and TRBJ1-2, reads EAGVAQSPRYKIIEKRQSVAFWCNPISGHATLYWYQQILGQGPKLLIQFQNNGVVDDSQLPKDRFSAERLKGVDSTLKIQPAKLEDSAVYLCASSLALTGADGYTFGSGTRLTVV.

V gene TRBV5-4 combines with J gene TRBJ2-3, with 7 bases that match TRBD2. The V gene end was trimmed by 0 bases and the J gene end by 6 bases; junction bases not matched to a gene: 7. Germline V lookup: CDR1 SGHNT, CDR2 YYREEE (reference sequence). The CDR3 sequence is 15 residues long. The chain's CDR3 is CASSLGGRARDTQYF. As DNA, the CDR3 is TGTGCCAGCAGCTTGGGTGGGAGGGCCAGGGATACGCAGTATTTT.

This chain uses TRBV19 with TRBJ2-7, with D tentatively TRBD1 (5 bases). Trimming shortened V by 4 bases and J by 4 bases, and 20 bases separated the two germline ends. CDR1 is LNHDA and CDR2 is SQIVND in the germline V gene (reference sequence). The CDR3 extends over 16 amino acids. CDR3 nucleotide sequence: TGTGCCAGTAGTAAGCGTACCCAGGGTATGTGGTACGAGCAGTACTTC. Amino acid sequence: CASSKRTQGMWYEQYF.

V gene TRBV19 combines with J gene TRBJ1-1, with a weak D call TRBD1 (5 bases). Germline values: CDR1 LNHDA, CDR2 SQIVND (reference sequence). Trimming stripped 1 base from V and 4 bases from J, with 7 bases between. The CDR3 is 13 residues long. CDR3 amino acids: CASSIARGTEAFF. CDR3 DNA sequence: TGTGCCAGTAGTATAGCAAGGGGCACTGAAGCTTTCTTT.

This sequence joins TRBV15 and TRBJ2-7, with 8 bases matching TRBD1. Looked up from germline, CDR1 is LNHNV and CDR2 is YYDKDF (reference sequence). This CDR3 has 14 amino acids. V lost 0 bases to trimming and J lost 5 bases; unmatched junction nucleotides: 3. Here the CDR3 reads CATSRDSQGDEQYF. CDR3 nucleotide sequence: TGTGCCACCAGCAGAGATTCACAGGGGGACGAGCAGTACTTC. The full variable domain, its missing parts supplied by reference TRBV15 and TRBJ2-7, is DAMVIQNPRYQVTQFGKPVTLSCSQTLNHNVMYWYQQKSSQAPKLLFHYYDKDFNNEADTPDNFQSRRPNTSFCFLDIRSPGLGDTAMYLCATSRDSQGDEQYFGPGTRLTVT.

The chain joins TRBV7-9 to TRBJ1-2; D is possibly TRBD1 (6 bases). With 4 bases removed from V and 2 bases from J, the gap between germline ends came to 11 bases. The CDR3 totals 14 residues. Germline V gives CDR1 SEHNR, CDR2 FQNEAQ (reference sequence). CDR3 loop: CASSSTGMNYGYTF. The DNA for the CDR3 is TGTGCCAGCAGCTCCACAGGGATGAACTATGGCTACACCTTC. Based on the CDR3 plus reference TRBV7-9 and TRBJ1-2, the full variable domain is DTGVSQNPRHKITKRGQNVTFRCDPISEHNRLYWYRQTLGQGPEFLTYFQNEAQLEKSRLLSDRFSAERPKGSFSTLEIQRTEQGDSAMYLCASSSTGMNYGYTFGSGTRLTVV.

The J gene is TRBJ1-3, the V gene TRBV5-8; D is unresolved. V was clipped by 2 bases and J by 0 bases, with 9 bases between them. Germline lookup yields CDR1 SGHTS and CDR2 YDEGEE. The length of the CDR3 is 15 residues. The DNA of the CDR3 is TGTGCCAGCAGCTTTGCTTTTAGCTCTGGAAACACCATATATTTT. As protein: CASSFAFSSGNTIYF.

The V call is TRBV7-2, the J call TRBJ2-5; D not resolved. Germline V gene data show CDR1 as SGHTA and CDR2 as FQGNSA. V lost 5 bases to trimming and J lost 2 bases, with 15 bases between them. The CDR3 extends over 15 amino acids. The CDR3: CASSPSPTEQETQYF. In DNA form, the CDR3 reads TGTGCCAGCAGCCCAAGCCCCACAGAGCAAGAGACCCAGTACTTC.

As DNA, the CDR3 is TGTGCCAGCAGCTTATTTATCAGCTCCTACAATGAGCAGTTCTTC. Translation: CASSLFISSYNEQFF. The V gene is TRBV7-2, the J gene TRBJ2-1; D is ambiguous. From germline, CDR1 is SGHTA and CDR2 FQGNSA. There are 15 residues in the CDR3. V gave up 2 bases and J gave up 0 bases, with 8 bases separating them.